This T cell receptor (beta chain) was documented in a study of cytomegalovirus exposure and HLA in healthy donors. For the study at large: Both the approximately 130 validation repertoires and the 600 to 700 first-cohort repertoires used the same platform, as reported by a later analysis.

The V segment lost 4 bases and the J segment 5 bases; nucleotides outside the gene matches: 8. The CDR3 consists of 15 residues. CDR1 is SGHRS and CDR2 is YFSETQ in the germline V gene. Notes on this clone: Its antigen is unknown.

TCRdb's table, derived via immunoSEQ multiplex PCR, lists solely in-frame clones and lacks some. There are about 120,000 clones in the sample; approximately 90% occur only once, and around 6% lies in the top ten. The approximately 120-subject validation cohort, separate from the roughly 700-subject first cohort, included the donors. Points from the study as a whole: In vitro work confirmed that three CMV-associated chains recognize CMV antigens. Listed as cytomegalovirus-associated were 150 or so TCR beta chains.

The material sequenced was PBMCs. This clonotype originated in a woman aged 18 to 35 in good health and CMV-seropositive. This sequence joins TRBV5-1 and TRBJ1-1; TRBD1 agrees at 10 bases. CDR3 DNA: TGCGCCAGCAGCGTGTCGACAGGGGGCAATACTGAAGCTTTCTTT. It specifies CASSVSTGGNTEAFF. Supplemented by reference TRBV5-1 and TRBJ1-1, the full variable domain reads KAGVTQTPRYLIKTRGQQVTLSCSPISGHRSVSWYQQTPGQGLQFLFEYFSETQRNKGNFPGRFSGRQFSNSRSEMNVSTLELGDSALYLCASSVSTGGNTEAFFGQGTRLTVV.